Reported below is one T cell receptor (beta chain). The antigen remains undetermined. Donors needed at least one pre-ART PBMC sample plus at least two post-ART samples. DNA was extracted from roughly 0.93-9.6 million thawed cryopreserved PBMC. The sample originates from a study of long-term antiretroviral therapy in people with HIV. Study observations and caveats: Clones with expansion before ART led the repertoire at all time points. Relative to transplant donor controls, diversity remained lower despite increasing after ART.

Germline V lookup: CDR1 ENHRY, CDR2 SYGVKD. The CDR3 runs to 15 residues. The ends lost 2 bases at V and 7 bases at J; junction bases unmatched: 11. Version v3.0 of the immunoSEQ assay was performed at survey level. The table came from immunoSEQ multiplex PCR; TCRdb's copy has only in-frame clones and leaves some out. The table lists roughly 16,000 clones, around 80% of them singletons. This clonotype originated in a man aged 45-60 years with HIV. Sequences were derived from unsorted PBMCs, sampled 0.3 years before starting antiretroviral therapy. The chain combines TRBV10-3 with TRBJ2-7, with 7 nucleotides matching TRBD2. The CDR3 loop reads CAISEGWDLGGEQYF. The CDR3 region has the DNA TGTGCCATCAGTGAGGGGTGGGACCTCGGGGGGGAGCAGTACTTC.